The 25 T cell receptor beta chains in this list originate from one sample, sequenced in a study of T cells in localized non-small cell lung cancer. Assay used: immunoSEQ multiplex PCR; TCRdb lists only in-frame clones, some missing. Seen here are about 53,000 clones, over 80% observed once, and the top ten hold roughly a sixth. The sample here was peripheral blood mononuclear cells, taken before any cancer treatment. These receptors were taken from a man aged 40 to 70 with stage III lung adenocarcinoma.

The CDR3 here is CSVARYPEAFF. CDR3 nucleotide sequence: TGCAGCGTTGCGCGGTATCCTGAAGCTTTCTTT. The rearrangement joins TRBV29-1 to TRBJ1-1; D ambiguous. This CDR3 is 11 amino acids long. V was shortened by 4 bases and J by 6 bases, with 9 bases between the two germline ends. The germline V gene has CDR1 SQVTM and CDR2 ANQGSEA.

This sequence joins TRBV11-3 and TRBJ2-2; possibly TRBD2 for D (6 bases). CDR1 is SGHNT and CDR2 is YENEEA in the germline V gene. The CDR3 sequence is 14 residues long. Trimming shortened V by 3 bases and J by 6 bases, and 11 bases separated the two germline ends. Written as DNA, the CDR3 is TGTGCCAGCAGCTTGGAGGGTCTGGCCGGGGAGCTGTTTTTT. It specifies CASSLEGLAGELFF.

This chain joins TRBV5-1 and TRBJ1-1; D call uncertain. V shed 0 bases and J shed 1 base, with 10 bases lying between them. This CDR3 has 15 amino acids. The V gene's germline CDR1 is SGHRS and CDR2 YFSETQ. The CDR3 loop reads CASSLAGQSNTEAFF. The CDR3 nucleotides read TGCGCCAGCAGCTTGGCCGGGCAGTCGAACACTGAAGCTTTCTTT.

V gene TRBV7-9 combines with J gene TRBJ1-1; the D is unclear. Germline V gene sequence: CDR1 SEHNR, CDR2 FQNEAQ (reference sequence). CDR3 length: 13 residues. V gave up 2 bases and J gave up 1 base, with 5 bases separating them. CDR3 in amino acids: CASSLNANTEAFF. CDR3 sequence (DNA): TGTGCCAGCAGCTTAAATGCGAACACTGAAGCTTTCTTT. Filled out from reference TRBV7-9 and TRBJ1-1, the complete variable domain reads DTGVSQNPRHKITKRGQNVTFRCDPISEHNRLYWYRQTLGQGPEFLTYFQNEAQLEKSRLLSDRFSAERPKGSFSTLEIQRTEQGDSAMYLCASSLNANTEAFFGQGTRLTVV.

CDR3 sequence reads: CASSLPEGLAEETQYF. For the CDR3, the DNA is TGTGCCAGTAGCCTCCCGGAAGGACTAGCGGAAGAGACCCAGTACTTC. The J gene is TRBJ2-5, the V gene TRBV19, with 10 bases that match TRBD2. V shed 6 bases, J shed 3 bases, and the junction held 10 bases outside the gene matches. The CDR3 sequence is 16 residues long. Per germline, CDR1 LNHDA and CDR2 SQIVND (reference sequence).

The rearrangement links TRBV9 to TRBJ2-1; possible D gene TRBD2, 5 bases. The germline V and J ends were trimmed by 4 bases and 5 bases, with 19 bases remaining between them. The germline V gene has CDR1 SGDLS and CDR2 YYNGEE. This CDR3 is 16 amino acids long. CDR3 bases: TGTGCCAGCAGCCCCGGGATGCAGACTGGTCACAATGAGCAGTTCTTC. It translates to CASSPGMQTGHNEQFF.

This chain joins TRBV11-2 and TRBJ2-7, with 10 positions matching TRBD1. V was pared by 1 base and J by 4 bases, with 4 bases of the junction left unmatched. Germline V gene data show CDR1 as SGHAT and CDR2 as FQNNGV. The CDR3 covers 15 residues. The CDR3 reads CASSLGTGGGYEQYF. The CDR3 DNA sequence: TGTGCCAGCAGCTTAGGGACAGGGGGAGGGTACGAGCAGTACTTC.

The chain uses TRBV9 and TRBJ1-5, with no clear D. With 0 bases removed from V and 6 bases from J, the gap between germline ends came to 13 bases. Germline V gene data show CDR1 as SGDLS and CDR2 as YYNGEE. The CDR3 has 15 amino acids. This chain's CDR3 is CASSVAGVSGQPQHF. The CDR3 bases are TGTGCCAGCAGCGTAGCCGGGGTTTCGGGTCAGCCCCAGCATTTT.

This chain connects TRBV10-3 to TRBJ1-1, with unresolved D. Germline CDR1 is ENHRY and CDR2 is SYGVKD. The V end lost 4 bases, the J end lost 1 base, and 10 bases lay between the germline ends. This CDR3 region has 14 residues. CDR3 DNA: TGTGCCATCAGTGGAGAGCATAGGAACACTGAAGCTTTCTTT. This encodes CAISGEHRNTEAFF.

The chain links TRBV30 to TRBJ2-7; D is unclear. V shed 1 base and J shed 5 bases, with 6 bases lying between them. The CDR3 loop spans 11 amino acids. Germline CDR1 and CDR2: GTSNPN and SVGIG (reference sequence). CDR3 in DNA: TGTGCCTGGAGTGCCTACCACGAGCAGTACTTC. This codes for CAWSAYHEQYF. Supplemented by reference TRBV30 and TRBJ2-7, the full variable domain reads SQTIHQWPATLVQPVGSPLSLECTVEGTSNPNLYWYRQAAGRGLQLLFYSVGIGQISSEVPQNLSASRPQDRQFILSSKKLLLSDSGFYLCAWSAYHEQYFGPGTRLTVT.

This clone appeared once. The CDR3 DNA follows: TGTGCCTGGGGAGTCCTGAACACTGAAGCTTTCTTT. Amino acid sequence: CAWGVLNTEAFF. The chain employs TRBV30 and TRBJ1-1; D is ambiguous. The CDR3 consists of 12 residues. Germline CDR1 and CDR2: GTSNPN and SVGIG (reference sequence). V lost 5 bases and J lost 0, with 7 bases in between.

The V call is TRBV2, the J call TRBJ1-1, with D hard to call. The V end lost 6 bases, the J end lost 4 bases, and 12 bases lay between the germline ends. The CDR3 extends over 13 amino acids. Germline V gene lookup returns CDR1 SNHLY and CDR2 FYNNEI. CDR3 protein: CASSNDGGTEAFF. The DNA for the CDR3 is TGTGCCAGCAGCAACGACGGCGGCACTGAAGCTTTCTTT. The full variable domain, rest sourced from reference TRBV2 and TRBJ1-1, is EPEVTQTPSHQVTQMGQEVILRCVPISNHLYFYWYRQILGQKVEFLVSFYNNEISEKSEIFDDQFSVERPDGSNFTLKIRSTKLEDSAMYFCASSNDGGTEAFFGQGTRLTVV.

The chain carries TRBV7-2 and TRBJ2-7; D is ambiguous. This CDR3 has 14 residues. Trimming left V 2 bases short and J 7 bases short, with 15 bases between. CDR1 is SGHTA, CDR2 FQGNSA, per germline. As DNA, the CDR3 is TGTGCCAGCAGCTTATCTCAGGTTGTTCGGGAGCAGTACTTC. This codes for CASSLSQVVREQYF.

This chain connects TRBV5-1 to TRBJ2-4; 9 nucleotides agree with TRBD1. Trimming removed 4 bases from V and 7 bases from J; junction bases left unmatched: 3. This CDR3 spans 13 amino acids. From germline, CDR1 is SGHRS and CDR2 YFSETQ. CDR3 residues: CASSPGQGNIQYF. The DNA of the CDR3 is TGCGCCAGCAGCCCAGGACAGGGGAACATTCAGTACTTC.

The rearrangement joins TRBV2 to TRBJ1-5, with D hard to call. V lost 6 bases and J lost 8, with 17 bases in between. The length of the CDR3 is 14 residues. Germline assignment: CDR1 SNHLY and CDR2 FYNNEI. CDR3 loop: CASRQTPDTEPQHF. CDR3 nucleotide sequence: TGTGCCAGCAGACAAACCCCCGATACTGAGCCCCAGCATTTT.

The chain combines TRBV5-1 with TRBJ2-5; 7 bases agree with TRBD1. The CDR3 contains 15 residues. V lost 0 bases and J lost 1; bases outside the gene matches: 3. Germline assignment: CDR1 SGHRS and CDR2 YFSETQ. In nucleotides, the CDR3 is TGCGCCAGCAGCTTGGGACAGGGATTCCAAGAGACCCAGTACTTC. It is translated as CASSLGQGFQETQYF.

V and J are TRBV9 and TRBJ1-4; D is ambiguous. V lost 4 bases, J lost 5 bases, and 12 bases lay in between. The CDR3 is 14 residues long. Germline loops: CDR1 SGDLS, CDR2 YYNGEE. DNA for the CDR3: TGTGCCAGCAGCCCTAGCGGAGGCAATGAAAAACTGTTTTTT. This sequence encodes CASSPSGGNEKLFF.

This clone was seen a few times. This chain connects TRBV27 to TRBJ2-1, with a possible D match to TRBD2 (5 bases). The CDR3 has 15 amino acids. V lost 7 bases and J lost 4, with 17 bases in between. Germline lookup yields CDR1 MNHEY and CDR2 SMNVEV (reference sequence). The CDR3 reads CASKITRSEYNEQFF. The CDR3 region has the DNA TGTGCCAGCAAAATTACCCGTAGCGAATACAATGAGCAGTTCTTC.

The chain joins TRBV9 to TRBJ2-7; weak D call: TRBD1 (5 bases). The germline CDR1 and CDR2 sequences are SGDLS and YYNGEE. This CDR3 has 15 residues. V was trimmed by 0 bases and J by 2 bases, leaving 12 bases between them. The CDR3 DNA sequence: TGTGCCAGCAGCGTAGCTGTGGCGGACACCTACGAGCAGTACTTC. This translates into CASSVAVADTYEQYF.

This chain joins TRBV28 and TRBJ2-2, with TRBD2 as a possible D gene (5 bases). Deletions cut 7 bases from V and 3 bases from J, with 12 bases between. Germline values: CDR1 MDHEN, CDR2 SYDVKM. The CDR3 runs 14 residues. Here the CDR3 reads CASTLPRDTGELFF. The CDR3, as DNA: TGTGCCAGCACCCTTCCGAGGGACACCGGGGAGCTGTTTTTT.

The chain combines TRBV5-4 with TRBJ2-3, with 10 bases fitting TRBD2. The ends lost 1 base at V and 4 bases at J; junction bases unmatched: 3. The CDR3 has 15 residues. CDR1 and CDR2 (germline): SGHNT, YYREEE (reference sequence). CDR3 in amino acids: CASSLTSGASDTQYF. DNA for the CDR3: TGTGCCAGCAGCTTGACTAGCGGGGCTTCAGATACGCAGTATTTT.

In its sample, this clone was seen once. The rearrangement links TRBV29-1 to TRBJ2-4; 12 positions match TRBD2. Germline V gene lookup returns CDR1 SQVTM and CDR2 ANQGSEA. This CDR3 has 15 residues. The trim removed 5 bases at V and 8 bases at J, leaving 10 bases unmatched. The CDR3 sequence: CSVHLAGGPIYIQYF. The CDR3, as DNA: TGCAGCGTTCACCTAGCGGGAGGGCCTATCTACATTCAGTACTTC.

Worth noting for this clone: At one boundary the junction diverges from the germline segment, which might be a read error. This sample also contains other DNA sequences that code for the same CDR3. The chain has TRBV2 and TRBJ1-3; the D is unclear. The V gene's germline CDR1 is SNHLY and CDR2 FYNNEI. The CDR3 is 15 amino acids. The DNA of the CDR3 is TGTGCCAGCAGTGAAGGGAACCCCTCTGGAAACACTATATATTTT. Its protein is CASSEGNPSGNTIYF. The entire variable domain, with the rest obtained from reference TRBV2 and TRBJ1-3, is as follows: EPEVTQTPSHQVTQMGQEVILRCVPISNHLYFYWYRQILGQKVEFLVSFYNNEISEKSEIFDDQFSVERPDGSNFTLKIRSTKLEDSAMYFCASSEGNPSGNTIYFGEGSWLTVV.

Here the CDR3 reads CASRAGTADENYGYTF. CDR3 DNA: TGTGCCAGCAGAGCTGGGACGGCGGATGAAAACTATGGCTACACCTTC. This sequence joins TRBV2 and TRBJ1-2, with D possibly matching TRBD1 (5 bases). The CDR3 has 16 amino acids. The V end was cut by 6 bases, the J end by 2 bases, with 19 bases between. Germline V gene data show CDR1 as SNHLY and CDR2 as FYNNEI.

The V call is TRBV11-2, the J call TRBJ2-5; the match to TRBD1 covers 9 bases. Germline V gene lookup returns CDR1 SGHAT and CDR2 FQNNGV. The CDR3 loop spans 14 amino acids. The V segment lost 5 bases and the J segment 4 bases; nucleotides outside the gene matches: 5. CDR3 DNA: TGTGCCAGCAGCCTTGGACAGGGGAGAGAGACCCAGTACTTC. This sequence encodes CASSLGQGRETQYF. Full variable domain (outside the CDR3, taken from reference TRBV11-2 and TRBJ2-5): EAGVAQSPRYKIIEKRQSVAFWCNPISGHATLYWYQQILGQGPKLLIQFQNNGVVDDSQLPKDRFSAERLKGVDSTLKIQPAKLEDSAVYLCASSLGQGRETQYFGPGTRLLVL.